Presented here are 12 T cell receptor beta chains from one specimen sequenced in a study of T-cell memory formation after mild COVID-19. Using its own MiXCR run on the 5' RACE reads, TCRdb lists one record per CDR3 protein. The data hold 200,000 to 250,000 distinct CDR3 sequences, with 7.5% to 10% observed a single time. Sequenced: PBMCs or a T cell subset sorted from them (not recorded which). The receptor set was obtained from a young man who had mild COVID-19 (a few samples of this study predate the infection). Cell type and time point are not known.

In this sample, this clonotype turned up many times. The gene calls are TRBV5-1 and TRBJ2-7, with D perhaps TRBD1 (6 bases). The CDR3 covers 15 residues. The V gene lost 4 bases and the J gene lost 5 bases, with 19 bases spanning the gap. Germline V gene data show CDR1 as SGHRS and CDR2 as YFSETQ. CDR3 residues: CASSRRVGASHEQYF. CDR3 nucleotides: TGCGCCAGCAGCCGCAGGGTGGGGGCGAGCCACGAGCAGTACTTC.

This clonotype was observed a handful of times. The chain couples TRBV27 to TRBJ2-1; TRBD1 or TRBD2 may be the D gene (5 bases each). The CDR3 is 15 residues long. Germline CDR1 reads MNHEY; CDR2 reads SMNVEV (reference sequence). V was shortened by 7 bases and J by 3 bases, with 16 bases between the two germline ends. The CDR3 protein is CASNTAGTNYNEQFF. In DNA form, the CDR3 reads TGTGCCAGCAATACCGCCGGGACCAACTACAATGAGCAGTTCTTC.

The table lists this clonotype with many counts. J is TRBJ1-6 and V is TRBV12-3 or TRBV12-4, with 7 bases matching TRBD1. The CDR3 loop spans 13 amino acids. V lost 6 bases to trimming and J lost 7 bases; unmatched junction nucleotides: 3. The CDR3 DNA reads TGTGCCAGCAGCGGGACAGCCAATTCACCCCTCCACTTT. It yields the protein CASSGTANSPLHF.

This clonotype turned up a few times. The gene calls are TRBV7-2 and TRBJ2-3, with 8 bases that match TRBD2. V was pared by 4 bases and J by 0 bases, with 9 bases of the junction left unmatched. The germline V gene encodes CDR1 SGHTA and CDR2 FQGNSA. The CDR3 runs 17 residues. CDR3 nucleotide sequence: TGTGCCAGCAGCTCCCCCCGTTTAGCGGGGAGCACAGATACGCAGTATTTT. This translates into CASSSPRLAGSTDTQYF.

This clonotype occurred a few times. Written as DNA, the CDR3 is TGCGCCAGCAGCCGGGACAGCTCTGGAAACACCATATATTTT. Translation: CASSRDSSGNTIYF. V gene TRBV5-1 combines with J gene TRBJ1-3, with TRBD1 matching over 7 bases. The CDR3 totals 14 residues. Germline values: CDR1 SGHRS, CDR2 YFSETQ. The trim removed 4 bases at V and 0 bases at J, leaving 1 base unmatched. Full variable domain (rest looked up from reference TRBV5-1 and TRBJ1-3): KAGVTQTPRYLIKTRGQQVTLSCSPISGHRSVSWYQQTPGQGLQFLFEYFSETQRNKGNFPGRFSGRQFSNSRSEMNVSTLELGDSALYLCASSRDSSGNTIYFGEGSWLTVV.

V is TRBV4-3 and J is TRBJ1-6; D uncertain. This CDR3 spans 16 amino acids. V was trimmed by 4 bases and J by 6 bases, leaving 16 bases between them. CDR1 and CDR2 from the germline V gene are LGHNA and YSLEER. The CDR3 DNA is TGCGCCAGCAGCCCTTTTGGGAGCCATAGTAATTCACCCCTCCACTTT. Amino acid sequence: CASSPFGSHSNSPLHF.

This clonotype has at least ten counts. The rearrangement uses TRBV27 and TRBJ1-2; tentatively, D is TRBD1 (6 bases). Germline assignment: CDR1 MNHEY and CDR2 SMNVEV (reference sequence). This CDR3 comprises 17 residues. Trimming took 5 bases from V and 5 from J, leaving 24 bases between them. The CDR3 loop reads CASSVSAADSRLYGYTF. In DNA form, the CDR3 reads TGTGCCAGCAGTGTTTCAGCAGCGGACAGCCGCTTGTATGGCTACACCTTC.

This sequence joins TRBV4-3 and TRBJ2-6; D uncertain. V lost 0 bases and J 0 bases, leaving 12 bases between the germline ends. This CDR3 region has 18 residues. The germline CDR1 and CDR2 sequences are LGHNA and YSLEER. CDR3 sequence reads: CASSQEGQPFSGANVLTF. CDR3 sequence (DNA): TGCGCCAGCAGCCAAGAAGGCCAACCCTTCTCTGGGGCCAACGTCCTGACTTTC.

The genes are TRBV5-1 and TRBJ1-4, with 9 bases matching TRBD1. Unmatched junction bases numbered 3, after V lost 2 bases and J lost 7 bases. The CDR3 runs 14 residues. CDR1 SGHRS and CDR2 YFSETQ come from the germline V gene. The CDR3 sequence: CASSLQGAREKLFF. The DNA of the CDR3 is TGCGCCAGCAGCTTACAGGGGGCGCGTGAAAAACTGTTTTTT.

The J gene is TRBJ2-3, the V gene TRBV10-2; 8 bases are shared with TRBD2. Germline trimming cut 11 bases from V and 6 bases from J; bases unmatched to any gene: 13. This CDR3 has 14 amino acids. The germline CDR1 and CDR2 sequences are WSHSY and SAAADI. CDR3 DNA sequence: TGCGCCGCGGAGGGCGCGGGGGGCAGGGATACGCAGTATTTT. Its protein is CAAEGAGGRDTQYF.

This clonotype appeared many times. This rearrangement joins TRBV6-2 or TRBV6-3 to TRBJ2-1; 14 nucleotides line up with TRBD2. V trimming: 4 bases; J trimming: 4 bases; junction bases outside the gene matches: 6. This CDR3 has 17 amino acids. In germline, CDR1 is MNHEY, CDR2 SVGEGT. CDR3 loop: CASSSRTSGGTYNEQFF. CDR3 in DNA: TGTGCCAGCAGTTCAAGGACTAGCGGGGGGACTTACAATGAGCAGTTCTTC.

There are many counts of this clonotype. The chain uses TRBV5-1 and TRBJ2-5; D not resolved. The V gene lost 0 bases and the J gene lost 3 bases, with 12 bases spanning the gap. The CDR3 is 15 residues long. The germline V gene encodes CDR1 SGHRS and CDR2 YFSETQ. As DNA, the CDR3 is TGCGCCAGCAGCTTGGACCCACAAACCAAAGAGACCCAGTACTTC. Translated, it gives CASSLDPQTKETQYF.